The subject of this entry is one T cell receptor (beta chain). The antigen it binds to is not known. It has no much larger one-base neighbor in the sample; base qualities were not kept. Library creation used the immunoSEQ multiplex PCR assay. DNA from the cultured, isolated CD4+ T cells was subjected to TCR beta CDR3 sequencing. The paper's processing steps were these. Non-productive TCR sequences were removed, reads were trimmed to the CDR3 region, and CDR3s of at least 7 amino acids were retained. The MANAFEST web app was used to identify antigen-specific clonotypes by comparing expansion in peptide wells with expansion in reference cultures. Positive clones required FDR<0.05 expansion versus reference and all other wells, odds ratio above 5, and frequency above 0.1% in two replicate wells. Clonotypes significantly expanded in SARS-CoV-2 spike wells and in at least one common cold coronavirus spike condition were defined as cross-reactive. CDR3 similarity was assessed by Levenshtein distance using the stringdist R package, and unrooted trees were constructed with ape in R 3.6.1. This is the immuneACCESS table as TCRdb keeps it, with only in-frame sequences that have V and J called. A part of the clones is gone; compared with another copy, unresolved V genes explain less than half, and the rest is unexplained. That table gives V, J and clone size, and the DNA gave D and trimming. The sample has 60,000 to 65,000 clones on record, over 70% of them singletons. Over 3.5% of the sample belongs to the ten largest clones.

In the ViraFEST assay, PBMC were stimulated with viral peptide pools, and TCR sequencing was then used to find antigen-specific CD4+ T cell clonotypes based on their expansion. After around 10 days of culture, CD4+ T cells were isolated with the EasySep CD4+ T cell isolation kit. The absence of prior SARS-CoV-2 infection in healthy vaccine recipients was confirmed by negative nucleocapsid antibodies before and after vaccination. Each well held under 2.5 million PBMC cultured in IMDM containing roughly 4.9% human AB serum, roughly 10 IU/ml IL-2 and gentamicin, along with about 9.5 ug/ml peptides. On days 3 and 7, half of the culture medium was replaced with fresh IL-2-containing medium. Each peptide stimulation condition was cultured in triplicate wells unless otherwise noted. Using Ficoll-Paque Plus gradient centrifugation, PBMC were separated from whole blood and then either used fresh or cryopreserved at -140C. The overlapping peptide pools covered the spike proteins of SARS-CoV-2 as well as those of the common cold coronaviruses HCoV-NL63, HCoV-OC43 and HCoV-229E. The QIAamp micro DNA kit was used to extract genomic DNA from the cultured CD4+ T cells.

These data come from a study of vaccination effects on CD4 cells after COVID-19 (dated by TCRdb to between 2021 and 2024). For the wider study: Participants received two doses of either the BNT162b2 or the mRNA-1273 mRNA SARS-CoV-2 vaccine. Cultures from other donors in the study were sequenced using the Oncomine TCR Beta short-read assay on an Illumina iSeq 100. The full study included 10 COVID-19 convalescent patients and a few SARS-CoV-2-naive healthy vaccine recipients. SARS-CoV-2 spike-specific CD4+ TCR repertoires were compared before and after mRNA vaccination in COVID-19 convalescent patients and in infection-naive vaccine recipients.

What the study reported, not specific to this receptor: Among healthy vaccine recipients, nearly all vaccine-induced clones were SARS-CoV-2 mono-reactive, and only 1 of 255 was cross-reactive with common cold coronaviruses. At late post-vaccination timepoints, both infection-induced and vaccine-induced clones showed marked clonal contraction, consistent with waning T cell responses. The study was limited by a small number of convalescent patients, and early post-infection timepoints were lacking.

Its CDR3 holds 14 amino acids, cysteine through phenylalanine. Here the CDR3 DNA is all that survives: 42 bases in frame from base 1. The trim is 6 bases for V and 4 bases for J, with a gap of 13 bases between the germline ends. From a lookup of the germline V gene (reference sequence), CDR1 and CDR2 are PRHDT and FYEKMQ. Material: CD4+ T cells from PBMCs cultured with HCoV-OC43 spike peptides, obtained before COVID-19 vaccination. In light of the paper, this sample's cell subset or site label describes: HCoV-OC43 spike overlapping peptide pool stimulation. The sequence came from a human donor who received a COVID-19 vaccine. The rearrangement combines TRBV13 with TRBJ2-1, with TRBD1 tentatively as D gene (6 bases match). The DNA is as follows: TGTGCCAGCAGGAGAGGGGGTATTTACAATGAGCAGTTCTTC. Translated, this is CASRRGGIYNEQFF.